The clone carrying this T cell receptor beta chain was observed once. No antigen is known for it. V lost 6 bases to trimming and J lost 7 bases; unmatched junction nucleotides: 7. CDR3 length: 14 amino acids. CDR1 and CDR2 (germline): SNHLY, FYNNEI. This record comes from a study of OX40 agonist ivuxolimab in advanced cancers. On the study more broadly: Three patients, one with hepatocellular carcinoma and two with cutaneous melanoma, responded partially. Findings and limits, study-wide: Compared with CD4+, CD8+ T cells on average had more expanded clones. Low normalized T-cell clonal expansion was also seen in some nonresponders. Both CD4+ and CD8+ T cell populations in blood had undergone clonal expansion by week 6 at 0.1 to 3.0 mg/kg.

Libraries were prepared by immunoSEQ multiplex PCR; TCRdb keeps only in-frame clonotypes and omits some of them. The sample includes about 76,000 clones, approximately 85% of them seen just once. The TCR sequence derives from an adult with an advanced solid tumor such as melanoma, head and neck, liver or kidney cancer. The sequencing used CD4+ or CD8+ T cells sorted from blood, collected in a trial of the OX40 agonist ivuxolimab. The V and J genes are TRBV2 and TRBJ2-2; 8 nucleotides align to TRBD1. The CDR3 DNA follows: TGTGCCAGCAGGCTAGGACAGGGTTTCGGGGAGCTGTTTTTT. Translated: CASRLGQGFGELFF.